These 14 T cell receptor beta chains were sequenced from one sample in a study of T-cell reconstitution after alpha-beta-depleted transplantation in children (dated by TCRdb to about 2016). The library was built by means of PCR. Instrument on record: Illumina HiSeq 2500. TCR libraries were prepared with molecular barcoding, using unique molecular identifiers to normalize TCRbeta repertoire quantification. TCRdb handled the public reads itself, with Q25 trimming in fastp and clone calling in MiXCR, and kept productive beta chains. CDR3 protein sequences are deduplicated, and each keeps its most common genes and DNA. This sample gives about 420,000 distinct CDR3 sequences in total; about a sixth of them show up just once. The biggest ten clones account for 25% to 30% of the sample. The treatment or condition label, read with the paper, signifies: allogeneic hematopoietic cell transplantation with graft depleted of TCRalphabeta T cells and CD19 B cells.

The sample was PBMCs, mostly from graft donor cells, taken 360 days after TCRalphabeta/CD19-depleted stem cell transplant. The receptors here all came from a boy under two years old who had a stem cell transplant for Wiskott-Aldrich syndrome, so the T cells may come from the graft donor.

Only a few counts were recorded for this clonotype. The chain employs TRBV29-1 and TRBJ2-3, with D tentatively TRBD1 (5 bases). Germline V gene lookup returns CDR1 SQVTM and CDR2 ANQGSEA. This CDR3 spans 16 amino acids. Trimming stripped 5 bases from V and 4 bases from J, with 22 bases between. CDR3 region: CSVRFRVKVRADTQYF. The CDR3 coding sequence is TGCAGCGTTCGGTTCAGGGTAAAGGTGAGAGCAGATACGCAGTATTTT.

This clonotype showed up many times. The rearrangement joins TRBV12-3 or TRBV12-4 to TRBJ2-7, with D possibly matching TRBD1 (6 bases). V was pared by 5 bases and J by 7 bases, with 18 bases between. This CDR3 has 14 residues. CDR3 coding DNA: TGTGCCAGCAGTCCGCGACTACAGGGCCGAGAGCAGTACTTC. Translating gives CASSPRLQGREQYF.

The DNA for the CDR3 is TGTGCCAGCAGTTTGGTCGCGGTCGCGAACACCGGGGAGCTGTTTTTT. As protein: CASSLVAVANTGELFF. V gene TRBV28 combines with J gene TRBJ2-2; the D is unclear. V was trimmed by 3 bases and J by 0 bases, leaving 11 bases between them. CDR1 and CDR2 (germline): MDHEN, SYDVKM. CDR3 length equals 16 residues.

This clonotype was observed at least ten times. The J gene is TRBJ2-3, the V gene TRBV6-5; TRBD2 agrees at 7 bases. This CDR3 region has 14 residues. Germline assignment: CDR1 MNHEY and CDR2 SVGAGI. With 2 bases clipped from V and 4 bases from J, the junction kept 3 bases outside the gene matches. The CDR3 nucleotides are TGTGCCAGCAGTTACGGGGGGAGGGCAGATACGCAGTATTTT. Protein sequence: CASSYGGRADTQYF.

This clonotype was found a few times. The rearrangement links TRBV6-6 to TRBJ1-1; no definite D call. Germline CDR1 and CDR2: MNHNY and SVGAGI (reference sequence). The CDR3 length is 14 residues. The V gene lost 5 bases and the J gene lost 8 bases, with 18 bases spanning the gap. The CDR3 DNA sequence: TGTGCCAGCAGTAGGCCCGAGGCGAGGCTCGAAGCTTTCTTT. Its translation: CASSRPEARLEAFF.

CDR3 sequence (DNA): TGTGCCAGCAGCTTAGCGGGACGGCCCAGGGGCCTCTACGAGCAGTACTTC. It translates to CASSLAGRPRGLYEQYF. The chain has TRBV7-2 and TRBJ2-7; TRBD1 is a possible D gene (6 bases). V was clipped by 0 bases and J by 3 bases, with 18 bases between them. Germline V gene sequence: CDR1 SGHTA, CDR2 FQGNSA. This CDR3 has 17 amino acids.

The chain is built from TRBV7-2 and TRBJ2-5, with D tentatively TRBD1 (5 bases). Trimming took 5 bases from V and 1 from J, leaving 11 bases between them. Per germline, CDR1 SGHTA and CDR2 FQGNSA. The CDR3 spans 14 residues. The CDR3 DNA is TGTGCCAGCAGCGTCGACAGCCTCCAAGAGACCCAGTACTTC. Residues: CASSVDSLQETQYF. The full variable domain, completed using reference TRBV7-2 and TRBJ2-5, is GAGVSQSPSNKVTEKGKDVELRCDPISGHTALYWYRQSLGQGLEFLIYFQGNSAPDKSGLPSDRFSAERTGGSVSTLTIQRTQQEDSAVYLCASSVDSLQETQYFGPGTRLLVL.

The chain links TRBV5-5 to TRBJ2-4; D is unclear. The CDR3 contains 14 residues. CDR1 and CDR2 from the germline V gene are SGHKS and YYEKEE (reference sequence). The germline V and J ends were trimmed by 4 bases and 4 bases, with 12 bases remaining between them. The CDR3 DNA follows: TGTGCCAGCAGCCCCGGGCAGATGAAAAACATTCAGTACTTC. This translates into CASSPGQMKNIQYF. The variable domain in full, completed from reference TRBV5-5 and TRBJ2-4, reads DAGVTQSPTHLIKTRGQQVTLRCSPISGHKSVSWYQQVLGQGPQFIFQYYEKEERGRGNFPDRFSARQFPNYSSELNVNALLLGDSALYLCASSPGQMKNIQYFGAGTRLSVL.

The CDR3 protein is CSAVAGPLYNEQFF. The CDR3 DNA reads as TGCAGTGCGGTAGCGGGCCCGCTTTACAATGAGCAGTTCTTC. The chain has TRBV20-1 and TRBJ2-1, with 7 bases identical to TRBD2. Germline V gene sequence: CDR1 DFQATT, CDR2 SNEGSKA (reference sequence). V lost 6 bases to trimming and J lost 4 bases; unmatched junction nucleotides: 9. This CDR3 is 14 amino acids long.

The rearrangement uses TRBV20-1 and TRBJ1-5, with TRBD1 as a possible D gene (6 bases). Germline V gene data show CDR1 as DFQATT and CDR2 as SNEGSKA (reference sequence). The CDR3 length is 15 residues. The V gene lost 0 bases and the J gene lost 7 bases, with 16 bases spanning the gap. In DNA, the CDR3 is TGCAGTGCTAGAGATCCACAGGGCCTCCCCCAGCCCCAGCATTTT. Translating gives CSARDPQGLPQPQHF.

The rearrangement uses TRBV20-1 and TRBJ2-7; weak D call: TRBD1 (5 bases). The CDR3 is made up of 12 amino acids. Germline V gives CDR1 DFQATT, CDR2 SNEGSKA (reference sequence). Trimming shortened V by 6 bases and J by 2 bases, and 11 bases separated the two germline ends. Here the CDR3 DNA reads TGCAGTGCCAACCAGGGAACCTACGAGCAGTACTTC. Translating it yields CSANQGTYEQYF.

The chain links TRBV4-1 to TRBJ2-5, with D uncertain. The CDR3 spans 17 residues. Deletions cut 0 bases from V and 5 bases from J, with 19 bases between. Looked up from germline, CDR1 is MGHRA and CDR2 is YSYEKL. For the CDR3, the DNA is TGCGCCAGCAGCCAAGATCGGTCCCTCCTACCAAGGGAGACCCAGTACTTC. It encodes CASSQDRSLLPRETQYF.

This clonotype was seen more than once but under ten times. V is TRBV11-2 and J is TRBJ2-3; 15 bases line up with TRBD2. The germline V gene has CDR1 SGHAT and CDR2 FQNNGV. J lost 8 bases, V lost 5 bases, and 14 bases had no gene match. This CDR3 spans 18 amino acids. The CDR3 bases are TGTGCCAGCAGCCCGTACCTGGGACTAGCGGGGGGTTCTGGTACGCAGTATTTT. Its translation is CASSPYLGLAGGSGTQYF.

This clonotype came up a few times. The rearrangement links TRBV2 to TRBJ2-7, with D uncertain. Trimming left V 9 bases short and J 0 bases short, with 9 bases between. Germline V gene lookup returns CDR1 SNHLY and CDR2 FYNNEI. The CDR3 sequence is 12 residues long. The CDR3 spells CASKTTSYEQYF. As DNA, the CDR3 is TGTGCCAGTAAGACCACCTCCTACGAGCAGTACTTC.